This T cell receptor (beta chain) stems from a study of shared clonotypes between healthy human individuals. As for the study in general: There were three CD4 naive, three CD4 memory, two CD8 naive and one CD8 memory plates per donor.

Trimming removed 0 bases from V and 8 bases from J, with 12 bases in between. The germline V gene encodes CDR1 SGDLS and CDR2 YYNGEE. This CDR3 is 14 amino acids long. Findings of the study overall: The study generally estimated greater richness for naive than memory subsets.

Over several immunoSEQ plates, each subset's genomic DNA was distributed in even portions. TCRdb's table, derived via immunoSEQ multiplex PCR, lists solely in-frame clones and lacks some. The sample holds about 1.1 million clones; more than 75% are singletons and the top ten take 0.55% to 0.7%. A remark on this clone: Its antigen is not identified.

This rearrangement joins TRBV9 to TRBJ2-4; weak D call: TRBD2 (6 bases). The sample taken for sequencing was memory CD4+ T cells from PBMCs. The subset: CD45RA-negative fraction. This clonotype was obtained from a man between 18 and 35 years old in good health. Some clones in this sample may be carry-over from other donors' samples. The CDR3 region has the DNA TGTGCCAGCAGCGTAGAAGGCGGGAACGACATTCAGTACTTC. Translation gives CASSVEGGNDIQYF.